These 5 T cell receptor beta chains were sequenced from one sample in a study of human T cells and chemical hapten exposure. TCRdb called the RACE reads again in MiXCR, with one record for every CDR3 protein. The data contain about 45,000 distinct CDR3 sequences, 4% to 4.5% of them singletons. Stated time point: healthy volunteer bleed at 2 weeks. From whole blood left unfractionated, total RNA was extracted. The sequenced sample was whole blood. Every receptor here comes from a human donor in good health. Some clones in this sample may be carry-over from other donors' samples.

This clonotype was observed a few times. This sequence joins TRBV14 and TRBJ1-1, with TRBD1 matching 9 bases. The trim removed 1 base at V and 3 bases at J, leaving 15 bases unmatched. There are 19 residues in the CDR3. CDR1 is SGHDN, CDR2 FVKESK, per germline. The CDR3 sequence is CASSQAGRGTGKTHTEAFF. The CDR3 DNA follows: TGTGCCAGCAGCCAAGCGGGCAGGGGGACAGGGAAGACTCACACTGAAGCTTTCTTT.

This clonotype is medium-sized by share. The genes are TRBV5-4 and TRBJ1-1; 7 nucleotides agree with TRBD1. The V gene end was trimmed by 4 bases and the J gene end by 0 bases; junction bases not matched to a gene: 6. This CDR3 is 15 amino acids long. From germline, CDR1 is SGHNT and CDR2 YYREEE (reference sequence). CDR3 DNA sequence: TGTGCCAGCAGCCAACAGGGGCTCATGAACACTGAAGCTTTCTTT. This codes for CASSQQGLMNTEAFF.

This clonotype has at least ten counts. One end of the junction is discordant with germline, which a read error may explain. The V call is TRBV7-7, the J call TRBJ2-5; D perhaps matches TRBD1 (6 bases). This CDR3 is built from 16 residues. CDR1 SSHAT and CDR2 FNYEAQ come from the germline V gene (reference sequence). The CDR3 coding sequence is TGTGCTAGCAGCCTTGGGCCCTGGGGGACAAAAGAGACCCAGTACTTC. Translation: CASSLGPWGTKETQYF.

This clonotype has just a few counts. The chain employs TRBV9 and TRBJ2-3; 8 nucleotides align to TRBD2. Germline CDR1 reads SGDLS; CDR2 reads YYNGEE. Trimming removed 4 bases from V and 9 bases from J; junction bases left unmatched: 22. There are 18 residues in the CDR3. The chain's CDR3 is CASSTYPPGLDTTGTQYF. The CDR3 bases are TGTGCCAGCAGCACATACCCACCGGGACTAGATACGACCGGGACGCAGTATTTT.

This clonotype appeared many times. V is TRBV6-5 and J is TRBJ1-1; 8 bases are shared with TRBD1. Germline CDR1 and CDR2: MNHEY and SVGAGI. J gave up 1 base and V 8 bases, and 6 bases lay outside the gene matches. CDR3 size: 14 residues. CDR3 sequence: CASGWTGTNTEAFF. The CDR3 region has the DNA TGTGCCAGCGGCTGGACAGGGACGAACACTGAAGCTTTCTTT.